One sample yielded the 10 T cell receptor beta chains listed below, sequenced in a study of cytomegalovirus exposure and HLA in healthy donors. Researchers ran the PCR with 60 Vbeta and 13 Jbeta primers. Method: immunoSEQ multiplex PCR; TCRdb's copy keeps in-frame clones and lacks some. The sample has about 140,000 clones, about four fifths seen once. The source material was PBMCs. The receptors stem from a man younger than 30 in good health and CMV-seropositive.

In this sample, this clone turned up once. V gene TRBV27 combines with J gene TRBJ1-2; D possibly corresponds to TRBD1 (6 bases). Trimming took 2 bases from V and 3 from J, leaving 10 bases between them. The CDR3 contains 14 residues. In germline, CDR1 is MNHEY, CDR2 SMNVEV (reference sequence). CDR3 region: CASSLTSGDYGYTF. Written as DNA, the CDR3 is TGTGCCAGCAGTTTAACGTCAGGGGACTATGGCTACACCTTC.

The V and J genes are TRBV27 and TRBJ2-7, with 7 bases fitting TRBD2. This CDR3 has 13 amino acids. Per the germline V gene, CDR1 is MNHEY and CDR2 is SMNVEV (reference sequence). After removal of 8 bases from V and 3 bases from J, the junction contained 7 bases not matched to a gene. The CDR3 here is CASWGGPIYEQYF. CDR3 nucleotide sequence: TGTGCCAGCTGGGGAGGGCCGATCTACGAGCAGTACTTC.

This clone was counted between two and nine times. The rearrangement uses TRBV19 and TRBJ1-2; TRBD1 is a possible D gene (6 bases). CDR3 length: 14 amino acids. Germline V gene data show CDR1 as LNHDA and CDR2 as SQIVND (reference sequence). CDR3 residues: CATWTAQTLYGYTF. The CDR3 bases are TGTGCTACTTGGACAGCCCAAACCCTATATGGCTACACCTTC.

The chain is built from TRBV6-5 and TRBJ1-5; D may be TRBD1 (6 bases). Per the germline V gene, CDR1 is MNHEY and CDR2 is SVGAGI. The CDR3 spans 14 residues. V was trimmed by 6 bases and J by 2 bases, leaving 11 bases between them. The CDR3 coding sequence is TGTGCCAGCAGGCAGGGGAACGGCAATCAGCCCCAGCATTTT. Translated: CASRQGNGNQPQHF.

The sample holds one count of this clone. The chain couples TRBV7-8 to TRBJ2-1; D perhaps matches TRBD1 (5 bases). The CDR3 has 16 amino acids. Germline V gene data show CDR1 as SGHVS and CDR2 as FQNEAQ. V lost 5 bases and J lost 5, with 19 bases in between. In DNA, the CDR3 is TGTGCCAGCAGCCCGCGGCGGCAGGGCCGAAACAATGAGCAGTTCTTC. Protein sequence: CASSPRRQGRNNEQFF.

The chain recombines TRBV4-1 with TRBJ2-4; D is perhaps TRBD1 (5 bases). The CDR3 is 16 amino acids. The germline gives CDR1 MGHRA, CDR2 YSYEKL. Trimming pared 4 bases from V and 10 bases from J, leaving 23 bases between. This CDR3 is CASSPLMGRGQGIQYF. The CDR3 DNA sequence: TGCGCCAGCAGCCCCCTAATGGGTAGGGGCCAAGGGATTCAGTACTTC.

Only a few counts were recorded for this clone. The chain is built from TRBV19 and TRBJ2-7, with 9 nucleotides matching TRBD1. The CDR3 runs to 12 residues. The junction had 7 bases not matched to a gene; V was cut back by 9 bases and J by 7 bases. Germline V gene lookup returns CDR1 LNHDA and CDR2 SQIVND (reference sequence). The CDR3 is CASLGQGGEQYF. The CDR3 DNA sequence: TGTGCCAGCCTGGGACAGGGTGGAGAGCAGTACTTC.

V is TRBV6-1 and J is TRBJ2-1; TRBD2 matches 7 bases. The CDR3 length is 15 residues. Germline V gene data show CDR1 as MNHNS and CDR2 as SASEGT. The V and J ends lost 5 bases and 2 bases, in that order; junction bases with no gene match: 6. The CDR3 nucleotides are TGTGCCAGCAGTAACACACGGGAGGCCTACAATGAGCAGTTCTTC. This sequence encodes CASSNTREAYNEQFF.

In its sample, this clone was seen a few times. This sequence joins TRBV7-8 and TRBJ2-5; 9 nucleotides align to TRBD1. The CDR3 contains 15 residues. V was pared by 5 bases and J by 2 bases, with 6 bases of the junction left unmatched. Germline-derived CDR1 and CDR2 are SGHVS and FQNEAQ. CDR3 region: CASSIRTGVQETQYF. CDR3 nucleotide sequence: TGTGCCAGCAGCATTCGGACAGGGGTTCAAGAGACCCAGTACTTC.

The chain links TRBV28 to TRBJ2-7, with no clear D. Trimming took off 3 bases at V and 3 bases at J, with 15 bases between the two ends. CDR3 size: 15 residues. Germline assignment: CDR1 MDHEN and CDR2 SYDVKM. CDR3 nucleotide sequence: TGTGCCAGCAGTTTCCGTGGCCAGAGGAGCTACGAGCAGTACTTC. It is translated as CASSFRGQRSYEQYF.